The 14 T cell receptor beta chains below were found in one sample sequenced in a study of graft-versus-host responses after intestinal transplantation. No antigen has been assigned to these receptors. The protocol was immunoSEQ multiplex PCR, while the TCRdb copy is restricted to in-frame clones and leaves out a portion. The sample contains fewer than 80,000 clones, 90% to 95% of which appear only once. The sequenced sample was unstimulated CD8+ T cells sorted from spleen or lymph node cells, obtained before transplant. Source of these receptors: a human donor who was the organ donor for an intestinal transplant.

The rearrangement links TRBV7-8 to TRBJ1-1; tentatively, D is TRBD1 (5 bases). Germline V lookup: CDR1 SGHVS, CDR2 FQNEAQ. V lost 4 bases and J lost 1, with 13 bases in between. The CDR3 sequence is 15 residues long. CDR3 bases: TGTGCCAGCAGCTACCCCCAGGGCACGAACACTGAAGCTTTCTTT. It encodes CASSYPQGTNTEAFF.

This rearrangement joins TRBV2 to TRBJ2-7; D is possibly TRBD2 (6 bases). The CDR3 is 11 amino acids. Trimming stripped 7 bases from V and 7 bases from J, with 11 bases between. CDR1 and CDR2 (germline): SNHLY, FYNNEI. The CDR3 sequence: CASTESGEQYF. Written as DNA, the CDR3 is TGTGCCAGCACCGAAAGCGGGGAGCAGTACTTC.

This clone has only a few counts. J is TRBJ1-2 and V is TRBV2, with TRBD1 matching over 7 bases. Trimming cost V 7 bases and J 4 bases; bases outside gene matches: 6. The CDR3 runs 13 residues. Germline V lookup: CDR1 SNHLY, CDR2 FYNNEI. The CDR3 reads CASKAGGSYGYTF. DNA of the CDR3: TGTGCCAGCAAGGCAGGGGGATCCTATGGCTACACCTTC.

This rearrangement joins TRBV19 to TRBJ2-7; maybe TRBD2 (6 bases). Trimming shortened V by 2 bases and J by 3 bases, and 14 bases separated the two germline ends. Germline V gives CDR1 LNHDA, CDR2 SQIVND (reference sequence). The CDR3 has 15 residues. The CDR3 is CASSITPGTFYEQYF. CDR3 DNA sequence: TGTGCCAGTAGTATAACTCCAGGGACTTTCTACGAGCAGTACTTC.

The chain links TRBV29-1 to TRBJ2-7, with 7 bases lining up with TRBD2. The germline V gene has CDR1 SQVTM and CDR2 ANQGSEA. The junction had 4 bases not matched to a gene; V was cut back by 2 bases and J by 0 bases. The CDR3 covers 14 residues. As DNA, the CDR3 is TGCAGCGTTGAATTGGCTAGCGGCTCCTACGAGCAGTACTTC. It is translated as CSVELASGSYEQYF.

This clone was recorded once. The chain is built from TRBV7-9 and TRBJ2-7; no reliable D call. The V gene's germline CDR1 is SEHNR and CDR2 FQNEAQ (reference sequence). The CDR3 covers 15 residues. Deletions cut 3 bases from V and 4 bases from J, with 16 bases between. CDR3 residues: CASSLTSRPGYEQYF. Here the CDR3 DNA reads TGTGCCAGCAGCTTGACCTCCCGTCCAGGTTACGAGCAGTACTTC.

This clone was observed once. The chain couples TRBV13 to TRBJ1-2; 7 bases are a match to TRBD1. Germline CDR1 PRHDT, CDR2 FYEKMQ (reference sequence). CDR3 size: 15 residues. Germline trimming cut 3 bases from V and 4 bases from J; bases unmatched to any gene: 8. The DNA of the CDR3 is TGTGCCAGCAGCTTGGGTGGACAGGTCGCCTATGGCTACACCTTC. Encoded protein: CASSLGGQVAYGYTF. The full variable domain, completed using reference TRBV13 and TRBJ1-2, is AAGVIQSPRHLIKEKRETATLKCYPIPRHDTVYWYQQGPGQDPQFLISFYEKMQSDKGSIPDRFSAQQFSDYHSELNMSSLELGDSALYFCASSLGGQVAYGYTFGSGTRLTVV.

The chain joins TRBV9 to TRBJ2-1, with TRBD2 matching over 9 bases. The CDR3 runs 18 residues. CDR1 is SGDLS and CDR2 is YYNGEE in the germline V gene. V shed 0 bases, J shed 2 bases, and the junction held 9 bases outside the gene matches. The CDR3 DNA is TGTGCCAGCAGCGTAGCGGATATAGCGGGAGAAGCCTACAATGAGCAGTTCTTC. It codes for CASSVADIAGEAYNEQFF.

The CDR3 sequence is CASSLSAKLAGGRPEQFF. CDR3 coding DNA: TGTGCCAGCAGCTTATCTGCCAAATTAGCGGGAGGGCGACCTGAGCAGTTCTTC. The chain recombines TRBV7-9 with TRBJ2-1; 11 bases match TRBD2. Per the germline V gene, CDR1 is SEHNR and CDR2 is FQNEAQ (reference sequence). This CDR3 contains 18 residues. V was clipped by 2 bases and J by 9 bases; unmatched bases: 15.

The DNA for the CDR3 is TGTGCCAGCTCACGCCCAGCGGGAGGGCCGGGGGAGCAGTACTTC. Translated: CASSRPAGGPGEQYF. This chain joins TRBV18 and TRBJ2-7; TRBD2 matches 10 bases. Unmatched junction bases numbered 10, after V lost 4 bases and J lost 7 bases. The CDR3 spans 15 residues. CDR1 KGHSH and CDR2 LQKENI come from the germline V gene.

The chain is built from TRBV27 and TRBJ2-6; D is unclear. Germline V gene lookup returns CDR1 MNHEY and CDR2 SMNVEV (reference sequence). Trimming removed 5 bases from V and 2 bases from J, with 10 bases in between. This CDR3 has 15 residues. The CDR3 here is CASSPLRAGANVLTF. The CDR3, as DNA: TGTGCCAGCAGTCCCCTGAGAGCTGGGGCCAACGTCCTGACTTTC.

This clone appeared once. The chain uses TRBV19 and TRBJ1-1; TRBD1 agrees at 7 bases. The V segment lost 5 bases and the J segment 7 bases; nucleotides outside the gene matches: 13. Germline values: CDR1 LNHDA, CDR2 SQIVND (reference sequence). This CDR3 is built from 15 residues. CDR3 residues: CASSSLHRQGLEAFF. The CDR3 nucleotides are TGTGCCAGTAGTTCCCTCCACCGACAGGGTCTTGAAGCTTTCTTT.

This CDR3 reads CASSPPSGSHEQFF. The CDR3 DNA is TGTGCCAGCAGCCCCCCTAGCGGGAGCCATGAGCAGTTCTTC. The V and J genes are TRBV13 and TRBJ2-1, with 10 bases aligning to TRBD2. After removal of 5 bases from V and 8 bases from J, the junction contained 6 bases not matched to a gene. The germline V gene encodes CDR1 PRHDT and CDR2 FYEKMQ (reference sequence). This CDR3 region has 14 residues.

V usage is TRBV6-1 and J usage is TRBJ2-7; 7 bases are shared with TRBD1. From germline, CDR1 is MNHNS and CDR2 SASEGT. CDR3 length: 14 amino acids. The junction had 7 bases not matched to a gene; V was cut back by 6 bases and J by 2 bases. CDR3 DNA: TGTGCCAGCAGGGGAACGGGACAGCCCTACGAGCAGTACTTC. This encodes CASRGTGQPYEQYF.